The entry below describes one T cell receptor beta chain. The antigen is unknown. The data were obtained in a study of T cell responses to AZD1222 COVID-19 vaccine. Whole-study findings and limits: CD4 TCRs linked to vaccination spanned spike, dominating at 160-218 and 743-854. The donors showed a predominance of white British ancestry and of females, with possible underestimation of clonal diversity. With two AZD1222 doses given, Spike-specific TCR breadth and depth both rose.

The protocol was immunoSEQ multiplex PCR, while the TCRdb copy is restricted to in-frame clones and leaves out a portion. The repertoire holds roughly 150,000 clones, with about 89% as singletons. This CDR3 contains 12 residues. The V and J ends lost 4 bases and 2 bases respectively, with 9 bases between them. Germline CDR1 is SQVTM and CDR2 is ANQGSEA. This chain connects TRBV29-1 to TRBJ2-7, with D unresolved. The clonotype comes from an adult who received the AZD1222 COVID-19 vaccine. Sequenced here: peripheral blood, sampled 28 days after the second AZD1222 dose. CDR3 in amino acids: CSVGGATYEQYF. The DNA of the CDR3 is TGCAGCGTTGGGGGTGCGACCTACGAGCAGTACTTC.